This T cell receptor (beta chain) came from a study of shared clonotypes between healthy human individuals. CDR3 size: 11 residues. CDR1 and CDR2 (germline): SEHNR, FQNEAQ (reference sequence). The V gene lost 8 bases and the J gene lost 6 bases, with 8 bases spanning the gap. The naive CD8 subset, CD45RO-negative cells positively selected for CCR7, excluded terminally differentiated effector memory CD45RA+ cells. Data came from immunoSEQ multiplex PCR; TCRdb stores just in-frame clones and leaves some out. The sample lists about 680,000 clones; about 90% were seen once. The clonotype was recovered from a young man in good health. The sequenced sample was naive CD8+ T cells sorted from blood. The rearrangement links TRBV7-9 to TRBJ2-1; D is unresolved. In DNA form, the CDR3 reads TGTGCCAGCCGAGCTGCCAATGAGCAGTTCTTC. It specifies CASRAANEQFF.